The 23 T cell receptor beta chains presented below share a single source sample, sequenced in a study of blood T cell repertoires in COVID-19. Profiled with immunoSEQ multiplex PCR; TCRdb holds only in-frame clones, not every one. In the table there are under 450,000 clones, 81% of which are singletons. Sequences were obtained from peripheral blood. These TCRs come from a human donor with acute or convalescent COVID-19. The donor label of this sample is uncertain.

The chain links TRBV4-1 to TRBJ2-3, with TRBD1 identical over 7 bases. The ends lost 0 bases at V and 0 bases at J; junction bases unmatched: 12. Germline V gene lookup returns CDR1 MGHRA and CDR2 YSYEKL. The CDR3 runs 19 residues. CDR3 sequence: CASSQEEFEGQFSTDTQYF. The CDR3 DNA is TGCGCCAGCAGCCAAGAGGAATTTGAGGGACAGTTTAGCACAGATACGCAGTATTTT.

This clone has just a few counts. The gene calls are TRBV30 and TRBJ2-1, with 9 bases aligning to TRBD1. CDR3 length equals 15 residues. Per germline, CDR1 GTSNPN and CDR2 SVGIG (reference sequence). Trimming removed 2 bases from V and 0 bases from J; junction bases left unmatched: 2. Here the CDR3 reads CAWSRGQGSYNEQFF. Written as DNA, the CDR3 is TGTGCCTGGAGTAGGGGACAGGGCTCCTACAATGAGCAGTTCTTC.

Details on this clone: A much larger clone differs from this one at a single base, so this may be a read error. The same CDR3 also results from other DNA sequences found in this sample. The chain uses TRBV6-5 and TRBJ1-1, with TRBD1 identical over 7 bases. The CDR3 has 13 amino acids. Trimming removed 6 bases from V and 2 bases from J; junction bases left unmatched: 3. Per germline, CDR1 MNHEY and CDR2 SVGAGI. CDR3 nucleotide sequence: TGTGCCAGCAGACGACAGGGCAACACTGAAGCTTTCTTT. Translating it yields CASRRQGNTEAFF.

The V and J genes are TRBV6-5 and TRBJ1-3; D might be TRBD1 (6 bases). In germline, CDR1 is MNHEY, CDR2 SVGAGI. V was shortened by 10 bases and J by 5 bases, with 18 bases between the two germline ends. The CDR3 runs to 14 residues. Here the CDR3 reads CATRTGKDRNTIYF. The DNA for the CDR3 is TGTGCCACACGCACAGGGAAGGATAGAAACACCATATATTTT.

V gene TRBV7-2 combines with J gene TRBJ2-1; 7 bases fit TRBD1. CDR1 and CDR2 (germline): SGHTA, FQGNSA. With 1 base clipped from V and 1 base from J, the junction kept 4 bases outside the gene matches. The length of the CDR3 is 16 residues. In DNA, the CDR3 is TGTGCCAGCAGCTTAGAGGGGGCAGTGTCCTACAATGAGCAGTTCTTC. Amino acids: CASSLEGAVSYNEQFF. Looking up the rest from reference TRBV7-2 and TRBJ2-1 gives the full variable domain: GAGVSQSPSNKVTEKGKDVELRCDPISGHTALYWYRQSLGQGLEFLIYFQGNSAPDKSGLPSDRFSAERTGGSVSTLTIQRTQQEDSAVYLCASSLEGAVSYNEQFFGPGTRLTVL.

Of note for this clone: Other nucleotide sequences in the sample specify the same CDR3. This chain joins TRBV5-5 and TRBJ2-3; 9 positions agree with TRBD1. V shed 1 base, J shed 1 base, and the junction held 1 base outside the gene matches. This CDR3 contains 15 residues. Per germline, CDR1 SGHKS and CDR2 YYEKEE (reference sequence). CDR3 loop: CASSLTGGRTDTQYF. CDR3 bases: TGTGCCAGCAGCTTGACAGGGGGCCGCACAGATACGCAGTATTTT.

This clone has just one count. The chain employs TRBV3-1 (or the pseudogene TRBV3-2) and TRBJ2-2, with a tentative D call TRBD1 (5 bases). Trimming removed 1 base at V and 3 bases at J, with 12 bases between. Germline V gene data show CDR1 as LGHDT and CDR2 as YNNKEL (reference sequence). The CDR3 spans 16 residues. Here the CDR3 reads CASSQGFRTHTGELFF. In DNA form, the CDR3 reads TGTGCCAGCAGCCAAGGGTTCCGGACACACACCGGGGAGCTGTTTTTT.

This clone was detected only a few times. This sequence joins TRBV7-9 and TRBJ2-7, with 7 bases matching TRBD2. V trimming: 3 bases; J trimming: 3 bases; junction bases outside the gene matches: 8. The CDR3 is 15 residues long. Germline V CDR1 and CDR2: SEHNR, FQNEAQ (reference sequence). The CDR3 nucleotides read TGTGCCAGCAGCTTGGAAAGCGGGGAAATCTACGAGCAGTACTTC. Protein: CASSLESGEIYEQYF.

The rearrangement uses TRBV5-6 and TRBJ1-1, with 9 positions matching TRBD1. This CDR3 region has 15 residues. The V segment lost 4 bases and the J segment 4 bases; nucleotides outside the gene matches: 8. The germline V gene encodes CDR1 SGHDT and CDR2 YYEEEE. This CDR3 reads CASSRLGQGFTEAFF. The CDR3 DNA sequence: TGTGCCAGCAGCCGCTTGGGACAGGGATTCACTGAAGCTTTCTTT.

The chain has TRBV5-8 and TRBJ2-5, with 9 nucleotides matching TRBD1. Trimming at V came to 10 bases and at J to 4 bases, leaving 11 bases not matched to a gene. From germline, CDR1 is SGHTS and CDR2 YDEGEE. This CDR3 has 14 residues. CDR3 DNA: TGTGCCGTCACCGCAGGGACAGGGTTAGAGACCCAGTACTTC. Amino acids: CAVTAGTGLETQYF.

This chain links TRBV13 with TRBJ1-1; a possible D gene is TRBD1 (5 bases). With 4 bases removed from V and 4 bases from J, the gap between germline ends came to 13 bases. Germline V gene data show CDR1 as PRHDT and CDR2 as FYEKMQ (reference sequence). This CDR3 has 14 amino acids. This chain's CDR3 is CASSYRDGGTEAFF. CDR3 DNA sequence: TGTGCCAGCAGCTACCGGGACGGGGGCACTGAAGCTTTCTTT.

This clone turned up a few times. This chain uses TRBV5-1 with TRBJ2-1; tentative D call: TRBD2 (6 bases). The CDR3 is 13 amino acids. Between the trimmed V and J ends, which lost 7 bases and 4 bases, there was a span of 12 bases. CDR1 and CDR2 from the germline V gene are SGHRS and YFSETQ. CDR3 residues: CASRRGEYNEQFF. For the CDR3, the DNA is TGCGCCAGCCGGAGGGGCGAGTACAATGAGCAGTTCTTC.

CDR3: CASSRTRADTQYF. The CDR3 nucleotides are TGCGCCAGCAGTCGGACTAGGGCAGATACGCAGTATTTT. The chain uses TRBV10-1 and TRBJ2-3, with TRBD2 matching 7 bases. The CDR3 spans 13 residues. V lost 5 bases and J lost 4; bases outside the gene matches: 3. CDR1 and CDR2 (germline): WNHNN, SYGVQD (reference sequence).

This clone was found once. This chain joins TRBV2 and TRBJ2-2, with D hard to call. CDR3 size: 12 residues. CDR1 is SNHLY and CDR2 is FYNNEI in the germline V gene. Trimming pared 6 bases from V and 1 base from J, leaving 3 bases between. This chain's CDR3 is CASRQNTGELFF. The CDR3, as DNA: TGTGCCAGCAGACAGAACACCGGGGAGCTGTTTTTT.

This clone was seen only a few times. The chain is built from TRBV6-6 and TRBJ2-1; D remains unclear. The CDR3 runs 14 residues. The germline V gene has CDR1 MNHNY and CDR2 SVGAGI (reference sequence). V gave up 4 bases and J gave up 6 bases, with 13 bases separating them. As DNA, the CDR3 is TGTGCCAGCAGTTCTCCTTTAGCTATCAATGAGCAGTTCTTC. Its protein product is CASSSPLAINEQFF.

This rearrangement joins TRBV27 to TRBJ2-7; possible D gene TRBD2, 5 bases. This CDR3 spans 15 amino acids. CDR1 is MNHEY, CDR2 SMNVEV, per germline (reference sequence). V was pared by 7 bases and J by 3 bases, with 19 bases between. CDR3 loop: CASKGLWRANYEQYF. In DNA, the CDR3 is TGTGCCAGCAAAGGGCTATGGCGGGCGAACTACGAGCAGTACTTC.

This clone came up once. V is TRBV19 and J is TRBJ1-2; no firm D call. The germline V gene encodes CDR1 LNHDA and CDR2 SQIVND (reference sequence). This CDR3 is 15 amino acids long. Trimming cost V 3 bases and J 0 bases, with 11 bases left between them. The CDR3 protein is CASSIQAPTNYGYTF. In nucleotides, the CDR3 is TGTGCCAGTAGTATCCAGGCACCAACTAACTATGGCTACACCTTC. The complete variable domain, with remaining parts taken from reference TRBV19 and TRBJ1-2, reads DGGITQSPKYLFRKEGQNVTLSCEQNLNHDAMYWYRQDPGQGLRLIYYSQIVNDFQKGDIAEGYSVSREKKESFPLTVTSAQKNPTAFYLCASSIQAPTNYGYTFGSGTRLTVV.

This clone was recorded a few times. This chain connects TRBV10-1 to TRBJ1-5, with unresolved D. Germline V gene data show CDR1 as WNHNN and CDR2 as SYGVQD (reference sequence). The V gene lost 7 bases and the J gene lost 0 bases, with 13 bases spanning the gap. The CDR3 loop spans 15 amino acids. The CDR3: CASTPRRDSNQPQHF. CDR3 coding DNA: TGCGCCAGCACTCCCCGACGGGATAGCAATCAGCCCCAGCATTTT.

The chain links TRBV6-5 to TRBJ1-2; 7 bases map to TRBD1. CDR1 MNHEY and CDR2 SVGAGI come from the germline V gene. CDR3 length equals 14 residues. The junction had 9 bases not matched to a gene; V was cut back by 7 bases and J by 4 bases. The CDR3 here is CASTRIGTAYGYTF. As DNA, the CDR3 is TGTGCCAGCACAAGGATTGGGACAGCCTATGGCTACACCTTC.

This sequence joins TRBV4-1 and TRBJ2-7; tentative D call: TRBD1 (5 bases). Germline CDR1 MGHRA, CDR2 YSYEKL. Trimming left V 0 bases short and J 3 bases short, with 9 bases between. The CDR3 is made up of 14 amino acids. The CDR3 DNA is TGCGCCAGCAGCCAAGACGGCAGGGTCTACGAGCAGTACTTC. This gives the protein CASSQDGRVYEQYF.

The chain carries TRBV7-9 and TRBJ1-3; TRBD1 is a possible D gene (6 bases). The V and J ends lost 6 bases and 0 bases respectively, with 12 bases between them. There are 15 residues in the CDR3. CDR1 and CDR2 from the germline V gene are SEHNR and FQNEAQ (reference sequence). DNA of the CDR3: TGTGCCAGCAGACCTACAGGGACCTCTGGAAACACCATATATTTT. Protein sequence: CASRPTGTSGNTIYF.

This chain joins TRBV11-2 and TRBJ2-3; 9 nucleotides line up with TRBD2. The CDR3 consists of 18 residues. Trimming removed 2 bases from V and 0 bases from J; junction bases left unmatched: 9. CDR1 is SGHAT and CDR2 is FQNNGV in the germline V gene. The CDR3 DNA sequence: TGTGCCAGCAGCTTACTCGCTAGCGGGGCTGCTAGCACAGATACGCAGTATTTT. The encoded protein is CASSLLASGAASTDTQYF. Variable domain in full (rest from reference TRBV11-2 and TRBJ2-3): EAGVAQSPRYKIIEKRQSVAFWCNPISGHATLYWYQQILGQGPKLLIQFQNNGVVDDSQLPKDRFSAERLKGVDSTLKIQPAKLEDSAVYLCASSLLASGAASTDTQYFGPGTRLTVL.

This clone was seen just once. The V gene is TRBV19, the J gene TRBJ2-5; a possible D gene is TRBD2 (5 bases). Trimming cost V 3 bases and J 7 bases, with 15 bases left between them. CDR1 is LNHDA and CDR2 is SQIVND in the germline V gene (reference sequence). This CDR3 has 14 amino acids. The CDR3 is CASSMRVGFGTQYF. DNA of the CDR3: TGTGCCAGTAGTATGAGGGTGGGATTCGGGACCCAGTACTTC.